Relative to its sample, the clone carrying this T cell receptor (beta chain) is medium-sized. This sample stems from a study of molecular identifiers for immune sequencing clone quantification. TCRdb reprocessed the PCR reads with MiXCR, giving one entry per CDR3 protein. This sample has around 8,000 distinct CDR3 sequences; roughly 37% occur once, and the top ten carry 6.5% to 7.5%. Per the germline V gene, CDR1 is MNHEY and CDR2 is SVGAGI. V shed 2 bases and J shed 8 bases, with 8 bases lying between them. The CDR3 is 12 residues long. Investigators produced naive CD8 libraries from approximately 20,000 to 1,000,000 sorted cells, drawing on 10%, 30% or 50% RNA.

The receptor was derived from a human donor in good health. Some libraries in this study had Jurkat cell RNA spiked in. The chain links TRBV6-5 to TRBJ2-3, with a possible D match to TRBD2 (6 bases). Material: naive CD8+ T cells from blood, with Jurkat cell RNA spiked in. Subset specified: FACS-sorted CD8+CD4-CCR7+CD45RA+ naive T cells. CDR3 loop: CASSYPGGTQYF. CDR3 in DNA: TGTGCCAGCAGTTACCCCGGGGGTACGCAGTATTTT.